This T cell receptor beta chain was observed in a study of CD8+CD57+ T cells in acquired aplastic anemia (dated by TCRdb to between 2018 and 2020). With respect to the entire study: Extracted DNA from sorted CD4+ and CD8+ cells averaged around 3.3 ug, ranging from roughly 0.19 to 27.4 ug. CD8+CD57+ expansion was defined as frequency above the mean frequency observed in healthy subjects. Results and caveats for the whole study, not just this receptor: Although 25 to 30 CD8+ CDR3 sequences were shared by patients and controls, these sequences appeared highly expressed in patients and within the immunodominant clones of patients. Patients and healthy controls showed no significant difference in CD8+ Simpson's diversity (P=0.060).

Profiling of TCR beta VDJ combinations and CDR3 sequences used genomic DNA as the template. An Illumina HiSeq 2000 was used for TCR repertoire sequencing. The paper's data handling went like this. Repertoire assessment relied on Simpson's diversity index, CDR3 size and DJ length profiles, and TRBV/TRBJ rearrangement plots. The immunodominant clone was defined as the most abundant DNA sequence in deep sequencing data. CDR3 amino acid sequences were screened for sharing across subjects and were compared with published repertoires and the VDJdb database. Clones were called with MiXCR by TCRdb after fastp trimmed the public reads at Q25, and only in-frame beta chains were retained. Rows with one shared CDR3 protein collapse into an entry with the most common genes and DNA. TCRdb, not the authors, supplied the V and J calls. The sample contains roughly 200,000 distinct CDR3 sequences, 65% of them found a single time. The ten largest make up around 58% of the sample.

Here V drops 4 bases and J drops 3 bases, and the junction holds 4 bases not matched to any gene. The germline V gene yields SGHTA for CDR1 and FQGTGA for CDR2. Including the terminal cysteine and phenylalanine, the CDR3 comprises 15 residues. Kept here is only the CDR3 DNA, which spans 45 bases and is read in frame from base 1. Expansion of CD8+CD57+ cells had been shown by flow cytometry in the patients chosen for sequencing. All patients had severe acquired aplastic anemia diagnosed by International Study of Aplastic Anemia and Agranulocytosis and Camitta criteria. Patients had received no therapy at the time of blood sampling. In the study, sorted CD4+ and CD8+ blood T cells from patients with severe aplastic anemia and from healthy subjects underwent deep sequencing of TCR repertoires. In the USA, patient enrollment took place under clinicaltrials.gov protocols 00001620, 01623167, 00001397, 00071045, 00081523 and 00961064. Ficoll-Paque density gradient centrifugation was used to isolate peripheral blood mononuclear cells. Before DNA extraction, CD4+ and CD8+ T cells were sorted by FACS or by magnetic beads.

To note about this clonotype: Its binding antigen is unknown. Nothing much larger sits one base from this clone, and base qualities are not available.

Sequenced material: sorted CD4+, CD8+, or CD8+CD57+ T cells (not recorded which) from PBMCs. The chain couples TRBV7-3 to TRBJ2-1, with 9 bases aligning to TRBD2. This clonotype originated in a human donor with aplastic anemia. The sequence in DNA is TGTGCCAGCAGCTCCTCTAGCGGGGTCTACAATGAGCAGTTCTTC. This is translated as CASSSSSGVYNEQFF. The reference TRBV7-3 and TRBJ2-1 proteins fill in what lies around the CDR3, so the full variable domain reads GAGVSQTPSNKVTEKGKYVELRCDPISGHTALYWYRQSLGQGPEFLIYFQGTGAADDSGLPNDRFFAVRPEGSVSTLKIQRTERGDSAVYLCASSSSSGVYNEQFFGPGTRLTVL.